Listed below are T cell receptor beta chains from one sample, sequenced in a study of shared clonotypes between healthy human individuals. Profiled with immunoSEQ multiplex PCR; TCRdb holds only in-frame clones, not every one. Of millions of clones listed, about 95% are singletons. The material sequenced was naive CD8+ T cells sorted from blood. The receptors derive from a man between 18 and 35 years old in good health. Each CDR3 is given with its conserved first and last residue. Fields, in order: clone size, J gene, D gene, V gene, CDR3 protein, CDR3 DNA. A D gene is named only where the DNA matches it firmly. Clone size is not always given. Where it is, it says once, few, many or a class for expanded clones.

once | TRBJ2-1 | TRBD1 | TRBV7-9 | CASSSWDRGYFDEQFF | TGTGCCAGCAGCTCCTGGGACAGGGGGTATTTCGATGAGCAGTTCTTC
- | TRBJ2-7 | - | TRBV2 | CASGLSSASSYEQYF | TGTGCCAGCGGACTATCTAGCGCTAGCTCCTACGAGCAGTACTTC
once | TRBJ2-3 | TRBD2 | TRBV7-9 | CASSFGLAGEGTDTQYF | TGTGCCAGCAGCTTCGGACTAGCGGGGGAAGGCACAGATACGCAGTATTTT
- | TRBJ2-3 | - | TRBV9 | CASSDPGGGTQYF | TGTGCCAGCAGCGATCCGGGGGGCGGTACGCAGTATTTT
- | TRBJ2-3 | TRBD2 | TRBV2 | CASSERASGGTDTQYF | TGTGCCAGCAGTGAGCGGGCTAGCGGGGGCACAGATACGCAGTATTTT
- | TRBJ2-2 | TRBD1 | TRBV9 | CASSPGTATGELFF | TGTGCCAGCAGCCCCGGGACAGCCACCGGGGAGCTGTTTTTT
- | TRBJ2-7 | TRBD1 | TRBV13 | CASSHEPGQMDF | TGTGCCAGCAGCCATGAACCGGGACAGATGGACTTC
- | TRBJ2-3 | TRBD1 | TRBV5-6 | CASSLEGQGGLDTQYF | TGTGCCAGCAGCTTGGAAGGACAGGGGGGTTTGGATACGCAGTATTTT
- | TRBJ1-1 | - | TRBV7-2 | CASSLRADSVEAFF | TGTGCCAGCAGCTTAAGAGCCGACTCTGTTGAAGCTTTCTTT
- | TRBJ2-1 | - | TRBV6-1 | CASLEVGSYNEQFF | TGTGCCAGCCTTGAGGTGGGCTCCTACAATGAGCAGTTCTTC
- | TRBJ1-5 | TRBD1 | TRBV27 | CASSGQGGNQPQHF | TGTGCCAGCTCCGGACAGGGCGGCAATCAGCCCCAGCATTTT
- | TRBJ2-3 | TRBD2 | TRBV10-3 | CAISGGGTAQILDTQYF | TGTGCCATCAGTGGGGGGGGAACTGCACAAATCTTAGATACGCAGTATTTT
once | TRBJ2-7 | - | TRBV6-5 | CASSLTGWGSGEQYF | TGTGCCAGCAGTCTTACAGGGTGGGGTTCCGGCGAGCAGTACTTC
- | TRBJ2-1 | TRBD2 | TRBV27 | CASSLLAGEAYNEQFF | TGTGCCAGCAGTCTCTTAGCGGGAGAGGCCTACAATGAGCAGTTCTTC
once | TRBJ1-1 | - | TRBV6-5 | CASREDSLNTEAFF | TGTGCCAGCAGGGAGGACAGCTTGAACACTGAAGCTTTCTTT
- | TRBJ2-3 | - | TRBV7-9 | CASSSAGLADTQYF | TGTGCCAGCAGCTCCGCCGGCCTGGCAGATACGCAGTATTTT
- | TRBJ2-2 | TRBD1 | TRBV27 | CASGQGNTGELFF | TGTGCCAGCGGACAGGGGAACACCGGGGAGCTGTTTTTT
- | TRBJ2-7 | TRBD2 | TRBV7-8 | CATGVAGGNFYEQYF | TGTGCCACCGGCGTGGCGGGGGGGAATTTTTACGAGCAGTACTTC
- | TRBJ2-5 | - | TRBV28 | CASSLQGGAQETQYF | TGTGCCAGCAGTTTACAGGGGGGGGCCCAAGAGACCCAGTACTTC
once | TRBJ1-1 | - | TRBV7-9 | CASSLSTEAFF | TGTGCCAGCAGCTTAAGTACTGAAGCTTTCTTT
- | TRBJ2-7 | TRBD1 | TRBV18 | CASSPARGLYEQYF | TGTGCCAGCTCACCAGCCAGGGGGCTCTACGAGCAGTACTTC
- | TRBJ2-7 | TRBD1 | TRBV27 | CASSLSGQAYEQYF | TGTGCCAGCAGTTTGTCCGGACAGGCCTACGAGCAGTACTTC
- | TRBJ2-3 | - | TRBV6-1 | CASSEYGGLDTQYF | TGTGCCAGCAGTGAATATGGGGGCTTAGATACGCAGTATTTT
- | TRBJ2-5 | - | TRBV7-9 | CASSYSQGQETQYF | TGTGCCAGCAGCTACTCTCAGGGGCAAGAGACCCAGTACTTC
- | TRBJ1-6 | - | TRBV5-6 | CASSGGTANSPLHF | TGTGCCAGCAGCGGTGGCACAGCGAATTCACCCCTCCACTTT
- | TRBJ2-7 | - | TRBV2 | CASSDPFSYEQYF | TGTGCCAGCAGTGATCCGTTCTCCTACGAGCAGTACTTC
- | TRBJ2-3 | TRBD2 | TRBV4-3 | CASSQDLAGEGTDTQYF | TGCGCCAGCAGCCAAGACTTAGCGGGAGAGGGCACAGATACGCAGTATTTT
- | TRBJ2-7 | TRBD1 | TRBV10-3 | CAISGQGTGTAWEQYF | TGTGCCATCAGTGGACAGGGGACCGGGACAGCCTGGGAGCAGTACTTC
- | TRBJ2-7 | TRBD2 | TRBV6-6 | CASSPRLAGVSYEQYF | TGTGCCAGCAGTCCCAGACTAGCGGGAGTCTCCTACGAGCAGTACTTC
- | TRBJ2-1 | TRBD1 | TRBV9 | CASGSGTGYNEQFF | TGTGCCAGCGGGTCCGGGACAGGCTACAATGAGCAGTTCTTC
- | TRBJ2-7 | - | TRBV4-1 | CASSYDRTYEQYF | TGCGCCAGCAGCTACGACAGGACCTACGAGCAGTACTTC
once | TRBJ2-1 | TRBD2 | TRBV6-5 | CASKGGGANEQFF | TGTGCCAGCAAGGGCGGGGGGGCAAATGAGCAGTTCTTC
once | TRBJ2-1 | TRBD2 | TRBV11-2 | CASSLVPAGGLYNEQFF | TGTGCCAGCAGCTTAGTTCCTGCGGGGGGGCTTTACAATGAGCAGTTCTTC
- | TRBJ2-1 | - | TRBV2 | CASSEALRLVAEQFF | TGTGCCAGCAGTGAAGCGCTTCGGCTAGTAGCAGAGCAGTTCTTC
- | TRBJ2-1 | TRBD2 | TRBV11-3 | CASSLRLAGGLNEQFF | TGTGCCAGCAGCCTCAGACTAGCGGGGGGCCTCAATGAGCAGTTCTTC
- | TRBJ2-5 | - | TRBV7-9 | CASSPGGISYQETQYF | TGTGCCAGCAGCCCTGGGGGGATATCGTACCAAGAGACCCAGTACTTC
once | TRBJ2-7 | - | TRBV27 | CASSLLEGVLGEQYF | TGTGCCAGCAGCCTCCTGGAAGGCGTACTAGGCGAGCAGTACTTC
- | TRBJ2-1 | TRBD2 | TRBV5-6 | CASSPAVAGGYSEQFF | TGTGCCAGCAGCCCCGCAGTAGCGGGAGGTTATAGTGAGCAGTTCTTC
- | TRBJ2-7 | - | TRBV6-5 | CASSPIDYAYEQYF | TGTGCCAGCAGCCCAATAGACTACGCCTACGAGCAGTACTTC
- | TRBJ2-2 | TRBD2 | TRBV7-2 | CASSTTSVANTGELFF | TGTGCCAGCAGCACAACTAGCGTCGCGAACACCGGGGAGCTGTTTTTT
- | TRBJ2-3 | - | TRBV5-1 | CASSPRATSGDTQYF | TGCGCCAGCAGCCCCAGGGCTACCAGTGGAGATACGCAGTATTTT
- | TRBJ2-2 | - | TRBV19 | CATETWGPNTGELFF | TGTGCCACCGAGACCTGGGGCCCGAACACCGGGGAGCTGTTTTTT
- | TRBJ1-6 | TRBD1 | TRBV12-5 | CASGLVSGQGSGNSPLHF | TGTGCTAGTGGTTTGGTATCTGGACAGGGGAGTGGAAATTCACCCCTCCACTTT
- | TRBJ2-3 | - | TRBV5-4 | CASSLSYIADTQYF | TGTGCCAGCAGCTTATCTTATATCGCAGATACGCAGTATTTT
- | TRBJ2-1 | TRBD2 | TRBV19 | CASRLAGGSYNEQFF | TGTGCCAGTAGATTAGCGGGGGGGAGTTACAATGAGCAGTTCTTC
once | TRBJ2-7 | - | TRBV6-6 | CASSPPTYEQYF | TGTGCCAGCAGTCCACCCACCTACGAGCAGTACTTC
- | TRBJ2-2 | - | TRBV6-6 | CASSYSSSGELFF | TGTGCCAGCAGTTACTCGAGCTCCGGGGAGCTGTTTTTT
once | TRBJ1-2 | - | TRBV7-9 | CASSQTRAGGDNYGYTF | TGTGCCAGCAGCCAGACCAGGGCGGGAGGGGATAACTATGGCTACACCTTC
- | TRBJ2-7 | TRBD1 | TRBV14 | CASSQVYETGAYEQYF | TGTGCCAGCAGCCAAGTGTACGAGACAGGGGCCTACGAGCAGTACTTC
- | TRBJ2-7 | TRBD2 | TRBV9 | CASSVGTSVAYEQYF | TGTGCCAGCAGCGTAGGGACTAGCGTTGCCTACGAGCAGTACTTC
- | TRBJ2-5 | - | TRBV9 | CASSVRRGGTTKETQYF | TGTGCCAGCAGCGTTCGACGGGGCGGGACAACAAAAGAGACCCAGTACTTC
- | TRBJ2-1 | TRBD2 | TRBV25-1 | CASSESGLAGGYNEQFF | TGTGCCAGCAGTGAAAGCGGACTAGCGGGAGGGTACAATGAGCAGTTCTTC
- | TRBJ2-7 | TRBD1 | TRBV11-2 | CASSPGQGGYEQYF | TGTGCCAGCAGCCCGGGACAGGGGGGATACGAGCAGTACTTC
- | TRBJ2-1 | TRBD2 | TRBV6-1 | CASSALAGASYNEQFF | TGTGCCAGCAGTGCCCTAGCGGGAGCGTCCTACAATGAGCAGTTCTTC
- | TRBJ2-7 | TRBD2 | TRBV5-6 | CASSSDTSGRFYEQYF | TGTGCCAGCAGCTCAGATACTAGCGGGAGGTTCTACGAGCAGTACTTC
- | TRBJ1-6 | TRBD1 | TRBV6-1 | CASSEWGQDYNSPLHF | TGTGCCAGCAGTGAGTGGGGACAGGACTATAATTCACCCCTCCACTTT
- | TRBJ2-7 | - | TRBV20-1 | CSARDLAEQYF | TGCAGTGCTAGAGATCTGGCGGAGCAGTACTTC